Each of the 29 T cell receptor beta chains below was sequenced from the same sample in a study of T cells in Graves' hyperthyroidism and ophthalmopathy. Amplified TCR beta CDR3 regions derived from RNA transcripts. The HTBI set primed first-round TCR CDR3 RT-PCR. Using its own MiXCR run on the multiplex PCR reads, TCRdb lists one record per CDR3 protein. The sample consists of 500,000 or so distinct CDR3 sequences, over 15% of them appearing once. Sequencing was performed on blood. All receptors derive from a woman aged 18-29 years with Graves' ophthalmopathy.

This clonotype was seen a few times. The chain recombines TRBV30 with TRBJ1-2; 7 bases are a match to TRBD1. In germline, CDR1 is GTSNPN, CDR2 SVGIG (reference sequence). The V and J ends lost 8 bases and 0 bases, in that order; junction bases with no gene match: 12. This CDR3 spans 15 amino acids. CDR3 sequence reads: CASDREVIANYGYTF. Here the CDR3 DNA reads TGTGCCAGCGACAGGGAGGTTATAGCTAACTATGGCTACACCTTC.

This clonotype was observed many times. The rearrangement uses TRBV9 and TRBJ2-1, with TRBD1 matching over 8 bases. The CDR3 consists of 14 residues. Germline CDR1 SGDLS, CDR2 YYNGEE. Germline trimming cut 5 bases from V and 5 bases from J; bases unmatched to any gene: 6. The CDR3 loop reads CASSAGTGDNEQFF. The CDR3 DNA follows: TGTGCCAGCAGTGCCGGGACAGGAGACAATGAGCAGTTCTTC.

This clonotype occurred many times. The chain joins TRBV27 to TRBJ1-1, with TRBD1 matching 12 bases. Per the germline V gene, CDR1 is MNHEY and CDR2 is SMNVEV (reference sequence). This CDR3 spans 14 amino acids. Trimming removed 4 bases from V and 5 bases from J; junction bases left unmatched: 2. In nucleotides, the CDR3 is TGTGCCAGCAGTTGGGGACAGGGGGCGACTGAAGCTTTCTTT. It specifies CASSWGQGATEAFF.

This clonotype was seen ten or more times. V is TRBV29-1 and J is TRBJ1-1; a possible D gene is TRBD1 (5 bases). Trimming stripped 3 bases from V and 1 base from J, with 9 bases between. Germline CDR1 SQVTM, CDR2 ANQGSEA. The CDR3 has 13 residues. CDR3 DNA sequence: TGCAGCGTTGACGGAGGGACGAACACTGAAGCTTTCTTT. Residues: CSVDGGTNTEAFF.

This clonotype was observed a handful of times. The CDR3 DNA follows: TGTGCCAGTACCCATTTTCCCGGGGAGCTGTTTTTT. Translating it yields CASTHFPGELFF. The J gene is TRBJ2-2, the V gene TRBV19, with no clear D. This CDR3 has 12 amino acids. The V and J ends lost 7 bases and 6 bases respectively, with 9 bases between them. Per germline, CDR1 LNHDA and CDR2 SQIVND (reference sequence).

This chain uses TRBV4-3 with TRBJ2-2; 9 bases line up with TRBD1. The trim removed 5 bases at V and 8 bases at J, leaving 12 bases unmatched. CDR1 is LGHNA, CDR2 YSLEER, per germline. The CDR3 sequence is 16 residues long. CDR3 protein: CASSSGQGIRGGELFF. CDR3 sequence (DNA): TGCGCCAGCAGCTCCGGACAGGGGATCCGGGGGGGGGAGCTGTTTTTT.

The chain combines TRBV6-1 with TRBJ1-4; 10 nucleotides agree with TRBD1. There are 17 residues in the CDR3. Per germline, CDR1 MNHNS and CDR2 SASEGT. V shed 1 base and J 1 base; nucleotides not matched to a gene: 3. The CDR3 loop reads CASSEEDRGRTNEKLFF. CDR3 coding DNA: TGTGCCAGCAGTGAAGAAGACAGGGGGCGAACTAATGAAAAACTGTTTTTT.

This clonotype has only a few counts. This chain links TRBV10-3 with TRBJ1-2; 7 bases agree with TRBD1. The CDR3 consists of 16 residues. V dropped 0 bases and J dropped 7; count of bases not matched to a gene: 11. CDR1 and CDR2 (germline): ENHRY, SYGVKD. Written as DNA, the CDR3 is TGTGCCATCAGTGAGTCGAGGGGGCCGTCAGTGAGTGGCTACACCTTC. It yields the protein CAISESRGPSVSGYTF.

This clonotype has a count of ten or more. Written as DNA, the CDR3 is TGTGCCAGCAGCACCGGGACAGAGCCGTATGGCTACACCTTC. Its translation: CASSTGTEPYGYTF. The V gene is TRBV27, the J gene TRBJ1-2; 7 nucleotides match TRBD1. This CDR3 has 14 residues. Per the germline V gene, CDR1 is MNHEY and CDR2 is SMNVEV (reference sequence). Trimming at V came to 6 bases and at J to 5 bases, leaving 9 bases not matched to a gene.

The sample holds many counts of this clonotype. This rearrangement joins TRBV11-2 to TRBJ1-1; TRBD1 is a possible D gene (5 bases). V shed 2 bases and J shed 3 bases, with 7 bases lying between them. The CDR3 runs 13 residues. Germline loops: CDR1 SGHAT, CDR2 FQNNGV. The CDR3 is CASSLPRDTEAFF. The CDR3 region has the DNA TGTGCCAGCAGCTTACCCAGGGACACTGAAGCTTTCTTT.

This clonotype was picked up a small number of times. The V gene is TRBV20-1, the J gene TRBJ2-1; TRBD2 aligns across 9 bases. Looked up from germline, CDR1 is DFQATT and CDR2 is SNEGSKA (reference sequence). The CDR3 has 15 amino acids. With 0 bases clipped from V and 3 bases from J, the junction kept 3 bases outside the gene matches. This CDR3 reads CSARDMTSGYNEQFF. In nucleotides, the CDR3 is TGCAGTGCTAGAGATATGACTAGCGGCTACAATGAGCAGTTCTTC.

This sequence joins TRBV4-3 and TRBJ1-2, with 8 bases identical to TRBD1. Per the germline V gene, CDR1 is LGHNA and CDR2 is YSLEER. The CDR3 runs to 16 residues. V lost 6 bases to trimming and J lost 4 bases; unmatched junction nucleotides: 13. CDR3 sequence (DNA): TGCGCCAGCAGTCAGGTGTCGGGACAGGAGATCTATGGCTACACCTTC. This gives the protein CASSQVSGQEIYGYTF.

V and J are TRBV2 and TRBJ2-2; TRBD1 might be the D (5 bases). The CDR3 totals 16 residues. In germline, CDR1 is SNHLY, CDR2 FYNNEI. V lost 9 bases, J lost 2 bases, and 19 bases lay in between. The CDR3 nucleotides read TGTGCCAGTAGCAGAGACAGCGATTACAACACCGGGGAGCTGTTTTTT. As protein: CASSRDSDYNTGELFF.

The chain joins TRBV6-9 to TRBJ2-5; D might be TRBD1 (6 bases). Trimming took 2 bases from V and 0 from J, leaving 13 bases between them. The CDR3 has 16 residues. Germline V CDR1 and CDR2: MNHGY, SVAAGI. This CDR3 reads CASSYTLTGYQETQYF. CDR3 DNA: TGTGCCAGCAGTTATACCCTGACAGGATACCAAGAGACCCAGTACTTC.

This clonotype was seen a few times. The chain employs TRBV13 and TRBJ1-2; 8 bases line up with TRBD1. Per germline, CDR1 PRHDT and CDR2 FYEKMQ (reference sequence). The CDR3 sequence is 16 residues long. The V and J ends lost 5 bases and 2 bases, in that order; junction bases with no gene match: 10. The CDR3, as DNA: TGTGCCAGCAGCGTACCCCGAACAGGGGGGAACTATGGCTACACCTTC. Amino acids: CASSVPRTGGNYGYTF.

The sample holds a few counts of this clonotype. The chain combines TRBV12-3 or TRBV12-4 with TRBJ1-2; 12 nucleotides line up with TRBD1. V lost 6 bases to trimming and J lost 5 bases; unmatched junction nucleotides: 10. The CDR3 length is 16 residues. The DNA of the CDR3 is TGTGCCAGCAGGCAACCGGGACAGGGGGCGGCGTATGGCTACACCTTC. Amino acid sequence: CASRQPGQGAAYGYTF.

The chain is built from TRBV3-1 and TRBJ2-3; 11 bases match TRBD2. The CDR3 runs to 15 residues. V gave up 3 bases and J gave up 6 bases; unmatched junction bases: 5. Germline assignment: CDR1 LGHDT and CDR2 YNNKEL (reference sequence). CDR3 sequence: CASSHRTSGSDTQYF. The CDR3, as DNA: TGTGCCAGCAGCCATCGGACTAGCGGGTCGGATACGCAGTATTTT.

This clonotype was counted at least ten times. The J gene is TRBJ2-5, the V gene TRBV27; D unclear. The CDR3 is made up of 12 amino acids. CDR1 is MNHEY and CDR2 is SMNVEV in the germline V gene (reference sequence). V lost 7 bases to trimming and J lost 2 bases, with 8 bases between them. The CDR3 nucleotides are TGTGCCAGCACCAACCCGCAAGAGACCCAGTACTTC. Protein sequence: CASTNPQETQYF.

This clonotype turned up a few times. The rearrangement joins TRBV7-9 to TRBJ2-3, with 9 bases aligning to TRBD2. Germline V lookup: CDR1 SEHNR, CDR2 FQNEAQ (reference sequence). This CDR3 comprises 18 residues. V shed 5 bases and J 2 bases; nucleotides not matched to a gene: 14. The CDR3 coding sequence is TGTGCCAGCAGCACCCCCTTTCCTGCGGGAGGGCCCACAGATACGCAGTATTTT. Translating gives CASSTPFPAGGPTDTQYF.

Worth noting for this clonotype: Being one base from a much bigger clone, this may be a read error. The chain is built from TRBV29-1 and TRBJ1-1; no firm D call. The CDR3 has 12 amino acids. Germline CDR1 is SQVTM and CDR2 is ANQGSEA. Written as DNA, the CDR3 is TGCAGCGTTGTCAGTCAGAACACTGAAGCTCTCTTT. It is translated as CSVVSQNTEALF.

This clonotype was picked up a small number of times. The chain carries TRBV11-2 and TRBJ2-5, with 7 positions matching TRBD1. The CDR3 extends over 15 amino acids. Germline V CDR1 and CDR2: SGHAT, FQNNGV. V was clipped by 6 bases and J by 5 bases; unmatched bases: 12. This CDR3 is CASSSRQGNAETQYF. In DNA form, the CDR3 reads TGTGCCAGCAGTTCCCGACAGGGAAACGCGGAGACCCAGTACTTC.

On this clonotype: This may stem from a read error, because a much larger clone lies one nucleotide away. CDR3 bases: TGTGCCAGCAGCACTGGCGGGACAAGGGACCCTGAAGCTTTCTTT. Its translation is CASSTGGTRDPEAFF. V and J are TRBV13 and TRBJ1-1, with D perhaps TRBD1 (6 bases). The CDR3 spans 15 residues. Trimming removed 5 bases from V and 6 bases from J, with 19 bases in between. Germline values: CDR1 PRHDT, CDR2 FYEKMQ (reference sequence).

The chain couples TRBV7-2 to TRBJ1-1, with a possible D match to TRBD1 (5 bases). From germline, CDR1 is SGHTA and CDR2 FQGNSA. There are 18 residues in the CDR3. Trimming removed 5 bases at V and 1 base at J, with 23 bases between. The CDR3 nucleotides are TGTGCCAGCAGCCCCGACAGTAATCTCGAGGGTTGGAACACTGAAGCTTTCTTT. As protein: CASSPDSNLEGWNTEAFF.

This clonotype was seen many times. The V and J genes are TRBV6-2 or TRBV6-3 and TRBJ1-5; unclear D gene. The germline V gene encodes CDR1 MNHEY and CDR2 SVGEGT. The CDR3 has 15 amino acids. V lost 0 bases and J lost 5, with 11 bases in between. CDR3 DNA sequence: TGTGCCAGCAGTTACTCGAGGACGGAGGATCAGCCCCAGCATTTT. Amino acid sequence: CASSYSRTEDQPQHF.

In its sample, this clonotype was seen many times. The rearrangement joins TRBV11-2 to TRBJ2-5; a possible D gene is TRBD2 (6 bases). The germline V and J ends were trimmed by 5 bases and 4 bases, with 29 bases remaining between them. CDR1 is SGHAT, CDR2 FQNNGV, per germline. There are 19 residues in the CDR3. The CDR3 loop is CASSHHSGRLGRGRETQYF. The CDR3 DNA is TGTGCCAGCAGCCATCACTCCGGCCGACTAGGGCGAGGTCGAGAGACCCAGTACTTC.

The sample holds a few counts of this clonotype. The CDR3 is CASSPKTPLIFTF. CDR3 in DNA: TGTGCCAGCAGCCCTAAAACACCGCTGATATTCACCTTC. The J gene is TRBJ1-2, the V gene TRBV5-6; no clear D gene. Germline V gene sequence: CDR1 SGHDT, CDR2 YYEEEE. This CDR3 region has 13 residues. Trimming cost V 4 bases and J 13 bases, with 20 bases left between them.

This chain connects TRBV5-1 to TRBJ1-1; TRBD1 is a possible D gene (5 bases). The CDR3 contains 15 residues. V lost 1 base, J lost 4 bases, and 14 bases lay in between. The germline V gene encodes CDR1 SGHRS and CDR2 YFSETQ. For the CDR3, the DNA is TGCGCCAGCAGCTTGACCAGGGTCGGGGCCACTGAAGCTTTCTTT. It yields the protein CASSLTRVGATEAFF.

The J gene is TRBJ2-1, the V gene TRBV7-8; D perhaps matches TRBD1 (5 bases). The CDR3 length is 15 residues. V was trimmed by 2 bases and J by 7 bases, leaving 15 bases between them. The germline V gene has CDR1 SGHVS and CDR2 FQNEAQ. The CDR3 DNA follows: TGTGCCAGCAGCTTACGCAGGGAAAGTATGAATGAGCAGTTCTTC. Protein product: CASSLRRESMNEQFF.

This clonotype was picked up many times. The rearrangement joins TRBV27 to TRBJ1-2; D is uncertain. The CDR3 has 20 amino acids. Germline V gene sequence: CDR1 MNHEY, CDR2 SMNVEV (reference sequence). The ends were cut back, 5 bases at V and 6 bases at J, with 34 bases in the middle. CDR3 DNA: TGTGCCAGCAGTCCTCAGTTTGCGTGGCGGAGCCACCTCCTCACCCATGGCTACACCTTC. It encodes CASSPQFAWRSHLLTHGYTF.